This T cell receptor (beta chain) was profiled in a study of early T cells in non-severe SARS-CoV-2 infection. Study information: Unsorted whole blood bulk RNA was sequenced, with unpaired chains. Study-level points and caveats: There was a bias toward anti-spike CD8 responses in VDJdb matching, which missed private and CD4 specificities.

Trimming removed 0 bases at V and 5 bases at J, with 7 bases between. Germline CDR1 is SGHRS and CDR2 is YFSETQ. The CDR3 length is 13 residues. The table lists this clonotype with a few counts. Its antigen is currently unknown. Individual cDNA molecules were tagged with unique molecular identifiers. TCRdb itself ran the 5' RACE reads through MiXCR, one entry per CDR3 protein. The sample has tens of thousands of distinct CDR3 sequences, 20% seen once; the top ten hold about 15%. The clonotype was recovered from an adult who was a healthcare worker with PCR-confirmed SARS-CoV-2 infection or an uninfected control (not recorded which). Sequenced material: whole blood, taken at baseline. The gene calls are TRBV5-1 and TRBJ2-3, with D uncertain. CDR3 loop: CASSLAGLDTQYF. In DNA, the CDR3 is TGCGCCAGCAGCTTGGCAGGTTTAGATACGCAGTATTTT.